A single sample is the source of the 6 T cell receptor beta chains below, sequenced in a study of T-cell reconstitution after alpha-beta-depleted transplantation in children. Construction of the TCRbeta library involved unique molecular identifiers. TCRdb recomputed calls from the PCR reads with MiXCR, one row per CDR3 protein. The data show a few hundred thousand distinct CDR3 sequences, with around 16% seen just once and 2.5% to 4% held by the top ten. Sequenced material: PBMCs from the stem cell graft donor, taken from the stem cell graft. The receptors were sampled from a human donor who donated a stem cell graft to a child with acute lymphoblastic leukemia.

The V gene is TRBV7-8, the J gene TRBJ2-5; 9 bases line up with TRBD2. The CDR3 extends over 18 amino acids. Trimming removed 4 bases from V and 2 bases from J; junction bases left unmatched: 14. Germline loops: CDR1 SGHVS, CDR2 FQNEAQ. DNA for the CDR3: TGTGCCAGCAGCTCACATACCGCGATGCTAGCGGGGCAAGAGACCCAGTACTTC. This codes for CASSSHTAMLAGQETQYF.

In this sample, this clonotype turned up a few times. The chain couples TRBV10-3 to TRBJ2-3, with a possible D match to TRBD2 (6 bases). The V end was cut by 1 base, the J end by 2 bases, with 13 bases between. The CDR3 has 16 amino acids. Germline V gene lookup returns CDR1 ENHRY and CDR2 SYGVKD. The CDR3 DNA sequence: TGTGCCATCAGTGAGTTGCCAGCGGGCCACACAGATACGCAGTATTTT. Protein sequence: CAISELPAGHTDTQYF.

This clonotype was seen a handful of times. The chain has TRBV4-1 and TRBJ2-7, with D hard to call. Trimming stripped 1 base from V and 3 bases from J, with 7 bases between. CDR1 is MGHRA and CDR2 is YSYEKL in the germline V gene. The CDR3 has 13 amino acids. This CDR3 reads CASSQASHYEQYF. CDR3 coding DNA: TGCGCCAGCAGCCAAGCCTCCCACTACGAGCAGTACTTC.

This chain joins TRBV7-9 and TRBJ2-1, with 11 positions matching TRBD2. This CDR3 spans 14 amino acids. CDR1 and CDR2 from the germline V gene are SEHNR and FQNEAQ (reference sequence). The V and J ends lost 10 bases and 5 bases, in that order; junction bases with no gene match: 7. The chain's CDR3 is CATRSGREDNEQFF. The CDR3 DNA reads as TGTGCCACCCGTAGCGGGAGGGAGGACAATGAGCAGTTCTTC. The whole variable domain, filled in from reference TRBV7-9 and TRBJ2-1, reads DTGVSQNPRHKITKRGQNVTFRCDPISEHNRLYWYRQTLGQGPEFLTYFQNEAQLEKSRLLSDRFSAERPKGSFSTLEIQRTEQGDSAMYLCATRSGREDNEQFFGPGTRLTVL.

J is TRBJ2-1 and V is TRBV7-6, with 15 nucleotides matching TRBD2. The J segment lost 15 bases and the V segment lost 2 bases, leaving 5 bases of the junction unmatched. There are 14 residues in the CDR3. The germline V gene encodes CDR1 SGHVS and CDR2 FNYEAQ. This CDR3 is CASSLHGTSGRLFF. The CDR3 DNA follows: TGTGCCAGCAGCTTACACGGGACTAGCGGGAGGCTGTTCTTC.

This clonotype was seen a handful of times. The chain combines TRBV12-3 or TRBV12-4 with TRBJ2-1; D possibly corresponds to TRBD2 (5 bases). This CDR3 spans 12 amino acids. Trimming shortened V by 6 bases and J by 6 bases, and 9 bases separated the two germline ends. The CDR3 nucleotides read TGTGCCAGCAGCCAAACTAGCAATGAGCAGTTCTTC. Its protein product is CASSQTSNEQFF.